The rows below give T cell receptor beta chains drawn from one sample of a study of preoperative IRX-2 immunotherapy in early breast cancer. The protocol was immunoSEQ multiplex PCR, while the TCRdb copy is restricted to in-frame clones and leaves out a portion. In the table there are 75,000 to 100,000 clones, 75% to 90% of which are singletons. The sample here was tumor tissue, taken after IRX-2 immunotherapy. These receptor sequences come from a human donor with breast cancer. Each CDR3 is given with its conserved first and last residue. Each record gives: V gene, J gene, clone size, D gene, CDR3 protein, CDR3 DNA. A D gene is named only where the DNA matches it firmly. The size field is filled for only some rows; it gives once, few, many or a size class.

v_call: TRBV28
j_call: TRBJ2-7
clone_size: few
d_call: -
cdr3_aa: CASRSQGSHEQYF
cdr3_nt: TGTGCCAGCAGATCCCAGGGGTCCCACGAGCAGTACTTC

v_call: TRBV5-1
j_call: TRBJ2-7
clone_size: -
d_call: -
cdr3_aa: CASSSRRDSGSYEQYF
cdr3_nt: TGCGCCAGCAGCTCAAGGCGGGACAGTGGAAGCTACGAGCAGTACTTC

v_call: TRBV6-8
j_call: TRBJ1-4
clone_size: -
d_call: -
cdr3_aa: CASSYSGGVANEKLFF
cdr3_nt: TGTGCCAGCAGTTACTCCGGGGGCGTCGCTAATGAAAAACTGTTTTTT

v_call: TRBV1
j_call: TRBJ2-3
clone_size: -
d_call: -
cdr3_aa: CASSQPSGAQYF
cdr3_nt: TGCGCCAGCAGCCAGCCTAGCGGAGCGCAGTATTTT

v_call: TRBV7-6
j_call: TRBJ2-7
clone_size: -
d_call: TRBD2
cdr3_aa: CASSLVGTSGEQYF
cdr3_nt: TGTGCCAGCAGCTTAGTGGGGACTAGCGGCGAGCAGTACTTC

v_call: TRBV19
j_call: TRBJ1-4
clone_size: -
d_call: -
cdr3_aa: CASSIDHAWGRGEKLFF
cdr3_nt: TGTGCCAGTAGTATAGATCATGCGTGGGGAAGAGGTGAAAAACTGTTTTTT

v_call: TRBV6-8
j_call: TRBJ1-1
clone_size: -
d_call: TRBD1
cdr3_aa: CASNSGTGTTEAFF
cdr3_nt: TGTGCCAGCAATTCCGGGACAGGGACCACTGAAGCTTTCTTT

v_call: TRBV5-1
j_call: TRBJ2-7
clone_size: -
d_call: -
cdr3_aa: CASRGEVSSYEQYF
cdr3_nt: TGCGCCAGCAGAGGGGAGGTGAGCTCCTACGAGCAGTACTTC

v_call: TRBV19
j_call: TRBJ2-7
clone_size: -
d_call: -
cdr3_aa: CASSIVRCEQYF
cdr3_nt: TGTGCCAGTAGTATAGTCAGATGCGAGCAGTACTTC

v_call: TRBV6-8
j_call: TRBJ2-3
clone_size: -
d_call: TRBD2
cdr3_aa: CASRGWGLTTDTQYF
cdr3_nt: TGTGCCAGCAGGGGTTGGGGACTAACAACGGATACGCAGTATTTT

v_call: TRBV28
j_call: TRBJ1-5
clone_size: -
d_call: -
cdr3_aa: CASSSFKYRASNQPQHF
cdr3_nt: TGTGCCAGCAGTTCGTTCAAGTACAGGGCTAGCAATCAGCCCCAGCATTTT

v_call: TRBV9
j_call: TRBJ1-1
clone_size: once
d_call: -
cdr3_aa: CASSFITQGNTEAFF
cdr3_nt: TGTGCCAGCAGTTTCATTACACAGGGGAACACTGAAGCTTTCTTT

v_call: TRBV15
j_call: TRBJ2-3
clone_size: -
d_call: TRBD1
cdr3_aa: CATSRDVGQGADTQYF
cdr3_nt: TGTGCCACCAGCAGAGATGTGGGACAGGGGGCAGATACGCAGTATTTT

v_call: TRBV5-1
j_call: TRBJ1-1
clone_size: -
d_call: -
cdr3_aa: CASSLVGGLNTEAFF
cdr3_nt: TGCGCCAGCAGCTTGGTAGGGGGGTTGAACACTGAAGCTTTCTTT

v_call: TRBV14
j_call: TRBJ2-3
clone_size: -
d_call: -
cdr3_aa: CASSQVSDTQYF
cdr3_nt: TGTGCCAGCAGCCAAGTGTCAGATACGCAGTATTTT

v_call: TRBV19
j_call: TRBJ1-1
clone_size: -
d_call: -
cdr3_aa: CASSGGPGNTEAFF
cdr3_nt: TGTGCCAGTAGTGGGGGGCCCGGGAACACTGAAGCTTTCTTT

v_call: TRBV6-7
j_call: TRBJ2-7
clone_size: -
d_call: -
cdr3_aa: CASSARENVDEQYF
cdr3_nt: TGTGCCAGCAGCGCCAGGGAGAATGTCGACGAGCAGTACTTC

v_call: TRBV19
j_call: TRBJ2-7
clone_size: -
d_call: TRBD2
cdr3_aa: CASSIGTSGTLSEQYF
cdr3_nt: TGTGCCAGTAGTATCGGGACTAGCGGGACCCTCTCCGAGCAGTACTTC

v_call: TRBV25-1
j_call: TRBJ1-1
clone_size: -
d_call: -
cdr3_aa: CASSRLENTEAFF
cdr3_nt: TGTGCCAGCAGTAGGTTGGAGAACACTGAAGCTTTCTTT

v_call: TRBV30
j_call: TRBJ2-7
clone_size: once
d_call: -
cdr3_aa: CAAQAGHYEQYF
cdr3_nt: TGTGCTGCCCAGGCAGGGCACTACGAGCAGTACTTC

v_call: TRBV10-1
j_call: TRBJ1-3
clone_size: -
d_call: TRBD1
cdr3_aa: CASSDPYLGTAGNTIYF
cdr3_nt: TGCGCCAGCAGTGACCCCTACCTCGGGACAGCTGGAAACACCATATATTTT

v_call: TRBV5-1
j_call: TRBJ1-1
clone_size: -
d_call: TRBD1
cdr3_aa: CASSFRQGNTEAFF
cdr3_nt: TGCGCCAGCAGCTTTCGACAGGGGAACACTGAAGCTTTCTTT

v_call: TRBV5-1
j_call: TRBJ1-3
clone_size: -
d_call: -
cdr3_aa: CASSLVPGSGNTIYF
cdr3_nt: TGCGCCAGCAGCTTGGTACCAGGGAGTGGAAACACCATATATTTT

v_call: TRBV10-1
j_call: TRBJ1-2
clone_size: -
d_call: -
cdr3_aa: CASSERGPDYGYTF
cdr3_nt: TGCGCCAGCAGTGAGCGGGGGCCGGACTATGGCTACACCTTC

v_call: TRBV18
j_call: TRBJ1-2
clone_size: -
d_call: -
cdr3_aa: CASSVDRRTPLYGYTF
cdr3_nt: TGTGCCAGCTCCGTAGACAGGAGGACCCCCCTCTATGGCTACACCTTC

v_call: TRBV5-1
j_call: TRBJ1-2
clone_size: -
d_call: -
cdr3_aa: CASSREGEANYGYTF
cdr3_nt: TGCGCCAGCTCGAGGGAGGGCGAAGCTAACTATGGCTACACCTTC

v_call: TRBV6-7
j_call: TRBJ2-3
clone_size: -
d_call: -
cdr3_aa: CASSTNTDTQYF
cdr3_nt: TGTGCCAGCAGTACAAACACAGATACGCAGTATTTT

v_call: TRBV28
j_call: TRBJ1-2
clone_size: -
d_call: TRBD1
cdr3_aa: CASSLWDRGYGYTF
cdr3_nt: TGTGCCAGCAGTTTGTGGGACAGGGGCTATGGCTACACCTTC

v_call: TRBV6-8
j_call: TRBJ1-6
clone_size: -
d_call: TRBD1
cdr3_aa: CASRTGPGNSPLHF
cdr3_nt: TGTGCCAGCAGGACAGGGCCGGGTAATTCACCCCTCCACTTT

v_call: TRBV29-1
j_call: TRBJ1-2
clone_size: -
d_call: -
cdr3_aa: CSVEARGSHYGYTF
cdr3_nt: TGCAGCGTTGAGGCCAGAGGGAGTCACTATGGCTACACCTTC

v_call: TRBV5-1
j_call: TRBJ2-4
clone_size: -
d_call: TRBD2
cdr3_aa: CASSGGTSGGSKNIQYF
cdr3_nt: TGCGCCAGCAGCGGAGGGACTAGCGGGGGGAGCAAAAACATTCAGTACTTC

v_call: TRBV6-8
j_call: TRBJ2-5
clone_size: -
d_call: -
cdr3_aa: CASSLWSRLQETQYF
cdr3_nt: TGTGCCAGCAGTTTATGGTCCAGGCTCCAAGAGACCCAGTACTTC

v_call: TRBV15
j_call: TRBJ2-7
clone_size: -
d_call: TRBD1
cdr3_aa: CATSRDVGGTGAYEQYF
cdr3_nt: TGTGCCACCAGCAGAGATGTGGGCGGGACAGGGGCCTACGAGCAGTACTTC

v_call: TRBV11-3
j_call: TRBJ1-2
clone_size: -
d_call: -
cdr3_aa: CASSLGLPGDYGYTF
cdr3_nt: TGTGCCAGCAGCTTGGGACTACCCGGCGACTATGGCTACACCTTC

v_call: TRBV10-2
j_call: TRBJ2-1
clone_size: -
d_call: -
cdr3_aa: CALGRGLYNEQFF
cdr3_nt: TGCGCGTTAGGGAGGGGGCTCTACAATGAGCAGTTCTTC

v_call: TRBV6-8
j_call: TRBJ2-6
clone_size: -
d_call: -
cdr3_aa: CASSYSLQTGANVLTF
cdr3_nt: TGTGCCAGCAGTTACTCGTTACAAACTGGGGCCAACGTCCTGACTTTC

v_call: TRBV22-1
j_call: TRBJ1-1
clone_size: -
d_call: -
cdr3_aa: CASSFVGDTEAFF
cdr3_nt: TGTGCCAGCAGTTTTGTAGGGGACACTGAAGCTTTCTTT

v_call: TRBV28
j_call: TRBJ2-3
clone_size: -
d_call: TRBD2
cdr3_aa: CASRGTSGSSTDTQYF
cdr3_nt: TGTGCCAGCAGGGGGACTAGCGGGTCTAGCACAGATACGCAGTATTTT

v_call: TRBV6-8
j_call: TRBJ1-2
clone_size: -
d_call: -
cdr3_aa: CASKQADYGYTF
cdr3_nt: TGTGCCAGCAAGCAAGCTGACTATGGCTACACCTTC

v_call: TRBV28
j_call: TRBJ1-2
clone_size: -
d_call: TRBD1
cdr3_aa: CASSSTVGRQGPLVSGYTF
cdr3_nt: TGTGCCAGCAGCTCCACAGTTGGGCGACAGGGGCCCTTGGTTTCGGGCTACACCTTC

v_call: TRBV15
j_call: TRBJ1-4
clone_size: -
d_call: TRBD1
cdr3_aa: CATSWGQGNEKLFF
cdr3_nt: TGTGCCACCAGCTGGGGACAGGGGAATGAAAAACTGTTTTTT

v_call: TRBV5-1
j_call: TRBJ1-1
clone_size: -
d_call: TRBD1
cdr3_aa: CASSLARGQIEAFF
cdr3_nt: TGCGCCAGCAGCTTGGCCCGGGGACAGATCGAAGCTTTCTTT

v_call: TRBV6-9
j_call: TRBJ1-4
clone_size: -
d_call: -
cdr3_aa: CASSSGLLEKLFF
cdr3_nt: TGTGCCAGCAGTTCCGGACTCCTCGAAAAACTGTTTTTT

v_call: TRBV5-1
j_call: TRBJ1-1
clone_size: -
d_call: -
cdr3_aa: CASSRQPMNTEAFF
cdr3_nt: TGCGCCAGCAGCCGACAGCCGATGAACACTGAAGCTTTCTTT

v_call: TRBV19
j_call: TRBJ2-5
clone_size: -
d_call: -
cdr3_aa: CASRALGEEETQYF
cdr3_nt: TGTGCCAGTAGAGCTTTAGGCGAGGAAGAGACCCAGTACTTC

v_call: TRBV19
j_call: TRBJ2-7
clone_size: -
d_call: -
cdr3_aa: CASSARGAEQYF
cdr3_nt: TGTGCCAGTAGTGCCCGCGGGGCCGAGCAGTACTTC

v_call: TRBV28
j_call: TRBJ2-5
clone_size: -
d_call: -
cdr3_aa: CASSLSGSVAETQYF
cdr3_nt: TGTGCCAGCAGTTTATCAGGGTCGGTCGCGGAGACCCAGTACTTC

v_call: TRBV19
j_call: TRBJ1-5
clone_size: -
d_call: -
cdr3_aa: CASSFSFNQPQHF
cdr3_nt: TGTGCCAGTAGTTTCAGCTTCAATCAGCCCCAGCATTTT

v_call: TRBV5-1
j_call: TRBJ2-3
clone_size: -
d_call: TRBD2
cdr3_aa: CASSSAPGGTTDTQYF
cdr3_nt: TGCGCCAGCAGCTCTGCCCCCGGGGGGACGACAGATACGCAGTATTTT

v_call: TRBV4-1
j_call: TRBJ2-1
clone_size: -
d_call: -
cdr3_aa: CASSQVQRREQFF
cdr3_nt: TGCGCCAGCAGCCAAGTGCAGCGACGTGAGCAGTTCTTC

v_call: TRBV29-1
j_call: TRBJ2-7
clone_size: -
d_call: TRBD1
cdr3_aa: CSVESTGVWNEQYF
cdr3_nt: TGCAGCGTTGAAAGTACAGGGGTTTGGAACGAGCAGTACTTC

v_call: TRBV11-3
j_call: TRBJ1-3
clone_size: medium-sized
d_call: TRBD1
cdr3_aa: CASSSLGGRNSGNTIYF
cdr3_nt: TGTGCCAGCAGCTCCCTAGGGGGCAGGAACTCTGGAAACACCATATATTTT

v_call: TRBV22-1
j_call: TRBJ1-5
clone_size: -
d_call: -
cdr3_aa: CASSLTQGRSNQPQHF
cdr3_nt: TGTGCCAGCAGTTTAACCCAGGGCAGAAGCAATCAGCCCCAGCATTTT

v_call: TRBV29-1
j_call: TRBJ2-7
clone_size: -
d_call: TRBD1
cdr3_aa: CSAGTGSNEQYF
cdr3_nt: TGCAGCGCCGGGACAGGGTCTAACGAGCAGTACTTC

v_call: TRBV28
j_call: TRBJ2-7
clone_size: once
d_call: -
cdr3_aa: CASREGGYEQYF
cdr3_nt: TGTGCCAGCAGAGAGGGGGGGTACGAGCAGTACTTC

v_call: TRBV14
j_call: TRBJ2-3
clone_size: -
d_call: TRBD1
cdr3_aa: CAILGQKLTDTQYF
cdr3_nt: TGTGCCATCTTGGGACAGAAGCTCACAGATACGCAGTATTTT

v_call: TRBV28
j_call: TRBJ2-5
clone_size: -
d_call: -
cdr3_aa: CASRGGRQETQYF
cdr3_nt: TGTGCCAGCAGAGGGGGGCGGCAAGAGACCCAGTACTTC

v_call: TRBV15
j_call: TRBJ1-1
clone_size: -
d_call: -
cdr3_aa: CATSRLEGISRVGQAFF
cdr3_nt: TGTGCCACCAGCAGGTTAGAGGGAATCTCTAGGGTCGGGCAAGCTTTCTTT

v_call: TRBV6-7
j_call: TRBJ1-1
clone_size: once
d_call: -
cdr3_aa: CASSEGLNTEAFF
cdr3_nt: TGTGCCAGCAGTGAAGGTTTGAACACTGAAGCTTTCTTT

v_call: TRBV11-3
j_call: TRBJ2-6
clone_size: few
d_call: TRBD1
cdr3_aa: CASSWGQGSGANVLTF
cdr3_nt: TGTGCCAGCAGCTGGGGACAGGGCTCTGGGGCCAACGTCCTGACTTTC